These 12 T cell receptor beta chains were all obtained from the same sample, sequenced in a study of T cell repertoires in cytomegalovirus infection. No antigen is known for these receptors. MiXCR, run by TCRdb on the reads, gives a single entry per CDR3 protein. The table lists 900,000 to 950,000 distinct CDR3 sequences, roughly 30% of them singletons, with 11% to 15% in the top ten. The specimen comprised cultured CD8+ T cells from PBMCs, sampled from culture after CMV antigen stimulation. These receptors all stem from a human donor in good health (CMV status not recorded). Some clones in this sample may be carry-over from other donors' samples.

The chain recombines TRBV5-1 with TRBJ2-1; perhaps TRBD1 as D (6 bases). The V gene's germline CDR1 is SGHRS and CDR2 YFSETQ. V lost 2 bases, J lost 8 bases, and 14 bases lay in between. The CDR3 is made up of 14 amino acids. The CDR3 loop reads CASSFGQGTDEQFF. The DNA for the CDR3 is TGCGCCAGCAGCTTTGGGCAGGGGACGGATGAGCAGTTCTTC.

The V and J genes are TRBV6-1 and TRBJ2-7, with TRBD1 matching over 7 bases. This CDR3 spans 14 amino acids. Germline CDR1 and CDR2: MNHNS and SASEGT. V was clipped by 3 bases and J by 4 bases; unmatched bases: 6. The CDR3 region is CASSDRDSLYEQYV. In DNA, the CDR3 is TGTGCCAGCAGTGACCGGGACAGTTTGTACGAGCAGTACGTC.

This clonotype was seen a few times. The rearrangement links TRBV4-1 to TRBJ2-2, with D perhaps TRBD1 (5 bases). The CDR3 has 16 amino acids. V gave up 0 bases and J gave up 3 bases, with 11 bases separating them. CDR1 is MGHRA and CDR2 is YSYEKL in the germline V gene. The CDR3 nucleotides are TGCGCCAGCAGCCAAGATAACCTAGGGGACACCGGGGAGCTGTTTTTT. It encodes CASSQDNLGDTGELFF.

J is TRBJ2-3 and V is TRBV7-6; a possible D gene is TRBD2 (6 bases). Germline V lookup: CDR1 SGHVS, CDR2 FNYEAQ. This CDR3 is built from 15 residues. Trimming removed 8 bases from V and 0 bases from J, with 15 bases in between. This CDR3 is CASVKEGTSTDTQYF. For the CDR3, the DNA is TGTGCCAGCGTCAAGGAGGGTACTAGCACAGATACGCAGTATTTT.

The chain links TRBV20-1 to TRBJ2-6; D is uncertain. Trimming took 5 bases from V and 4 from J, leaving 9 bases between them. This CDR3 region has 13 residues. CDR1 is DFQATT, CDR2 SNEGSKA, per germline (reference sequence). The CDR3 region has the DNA TGCAGTGCTGAATCCCTCGGGGCCAACGTCCTGACTTTC. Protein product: CSAESLGANVLTF.

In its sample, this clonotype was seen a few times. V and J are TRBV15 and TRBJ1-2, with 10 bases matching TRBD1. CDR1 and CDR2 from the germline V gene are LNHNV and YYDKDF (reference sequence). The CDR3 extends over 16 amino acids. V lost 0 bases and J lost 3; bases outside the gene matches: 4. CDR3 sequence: CATSRDLGTGDYGYTF. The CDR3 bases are TGTGCCACCAGCAGAGATCTGGGGACAGGGGACTATGGCTACACCTTC.

The CDR3 nucleotides are TGTGCCAGCAGTCCAAAGTCGGCTATCTATGGCTACACCTTC. This translates into CASSPKSAIYGYTF. The chain is built from TRBV6-8 and TRBJ1-2; no clear D. Germline V gene lookup returns CDR1 MNHGY and CDR2 SAAAGT. The CDR3 is made up of 14 amino acids. The germline V and J ends were trimmed by 5 bases and 4 bases, with 14 bases remaining between them.

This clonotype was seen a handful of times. The CDR3 sequence: CASSLGQGTGYEQYF. For the CDR3, the DNA is TGTGCCAGCAGCTTAGGACAGGGGACGGGTTACGAGCAGTACTTC. The chain carries TRBV7-9 and TRBJ2-7, with TRBD1 matching 8 bases. This CDR3 spans 15 amino acids. Trimming took 1 base from V and 4 from J; bases not matched to a gene: 6. The V gene's germline CDR1 is SEHNR and CDR2 FQNEAQ (reference sequence).

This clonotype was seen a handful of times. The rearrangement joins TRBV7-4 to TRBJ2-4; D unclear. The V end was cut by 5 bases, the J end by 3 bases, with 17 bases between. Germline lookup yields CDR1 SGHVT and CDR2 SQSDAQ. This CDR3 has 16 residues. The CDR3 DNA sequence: TGTGCCAGCAGCCCGTATCTGTTAACGGGCAAAAACATTCAGTACTTC. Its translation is CASSPYLLTGKNIQYF.

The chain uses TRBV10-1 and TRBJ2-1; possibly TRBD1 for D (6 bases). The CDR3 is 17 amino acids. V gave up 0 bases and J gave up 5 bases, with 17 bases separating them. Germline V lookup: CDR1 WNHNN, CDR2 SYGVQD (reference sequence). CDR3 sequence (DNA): TGCGCCAGCAGTGAGTCTTTGGCCGACAGGAACCACAATGAGCAGTTCTTC. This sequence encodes CASSESLADRNHNEQFF.

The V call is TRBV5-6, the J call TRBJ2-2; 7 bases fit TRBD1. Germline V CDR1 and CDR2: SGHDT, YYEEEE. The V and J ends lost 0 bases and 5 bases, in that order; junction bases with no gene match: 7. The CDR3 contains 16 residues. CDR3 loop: CASSLGGGRKTGELFF. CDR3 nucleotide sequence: TGTGCCAGCAGCTTGGGAGGGGGCAGAAAGACCGGGGAGCTGTTTTTT. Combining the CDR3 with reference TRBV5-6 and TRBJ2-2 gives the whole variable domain DAGVTQSPTHLIKTRGQQVTLRCSPKSGHDTVSWYQQALGQGPQFIFQYYEEEERQRGNFPDRFSGHQFPNYSSELNVNALLLGDSALYLCASSLGGGRKTGELFFGEGSRLTVL.

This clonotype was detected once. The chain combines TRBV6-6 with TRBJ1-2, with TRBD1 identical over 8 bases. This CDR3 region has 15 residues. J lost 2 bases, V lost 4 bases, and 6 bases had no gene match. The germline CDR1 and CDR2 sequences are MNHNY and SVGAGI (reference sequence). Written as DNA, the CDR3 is TGTGCCAGCAGTTCCTCGGACAGGGTAAACTATGGCTACACCTTC. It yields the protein CASSSSDRVNYGYTF.